Listed here are 3 T cell receptor beta chains from one sample, sequenced in a study of blood T cell repertoires in COVID-19. Here immunoSEQ multiplex PCR was the method, and the copy in TCRdb shows in-frame clones only, minus some. The table has roughly 200,000 clones, 80% to 95% seen once; the top ten hold about 0.54%. Material: peripheral blood. These TCRs come from a man in his fifties or sixties with acute or convalescent COVID-19.

The chain is built from TRBV2 and TRBJ1-1; TRBD1 might be the D (5 bases). With 4 bases removed from V and 0 bases from J, the gap between germline ends came to 9 bases. This CDR3 has 14 amino acids. Germline CDR1 reads SNHLY; CDR2 reads FYNNEI. The CDR3 DNA sequence: TGTGCCAGCAGTGTGGACAATATGAACACTGAAGCTTTCTTT. Amino acid sequence: CASSVDNMNTEAFF.

The chain is built from TRBV10-2 and TRBJ1-6; tentative D call: TRBD1 (5 bases). From germline, CDR1 is WSHSY and CDR2 SAAADI. Trimming pared 8 bases from V and 9 bases from J, leaving 14 bases between. CDR3 size: 13 residues. The CDR3 spells CASVAGQGSPLHF. The CDR3 DNA reads TGCGCCAGCGTGGCAGGGCAGGGTTCACCCCTCCACTTT.

The chain combines TRBV5-8 with TRBJ1-6; 10 nucleotides align to TRBD1. This CDR3 has 18 amino acids. Germline CDR1 SGHTS, CDR2 YDEGEE. Trimming at V came to 6 bases and at J to 2 bases, leaving 11 bases not matched to a gene. The CDR3 spells CASTYGQGERTYNSPLHF. CDR3 sequence (DNA): TGTGCCAGCACTTACGGACAGGGGGAGAGGACCTATAATTCACCCCTCCACTTT.